The T cell receptor beta chain described here comes from a study of T cells in Graves' hyperthyroidism and ophthalmopathy. There were TCR beta CDR3 regions amplified from RNA transcripts. The HTBI primer set was used in a first-round RT-PCR of the TCR CDR3. TCRdb fed the multiplex PCR reads into MiXCR, producing one record per CDR3 protein. Of 690,000 or so distinct CDR3 sequences listed, about 17% are singletons. At least ten counts were recorded for this clonotype. In patients aged 18 to 65, hyperthyroidism was newly diagnosed, with duration under 2 months. Exclusions: uncontrolled infection, other autoimmune disease, pregnancy, lactation. The sequenced sample was blood. The source is a woman between 45 and 65 years old with Graves' hyperthyroidism that later progressed to Graves' ophthalmopathy.

The CDR3 spells CASSFDSFTDTQYF. As DNA, the CDR3 is TGTGCCAGCAGCTTCGACAGTTTCACAGATACGCAGTATTTT. The chain is built from TRBV7-9 and TRBJ2-3, with D perhaps matching TRBD1 (5 bases). The CDR3 extends over 14 amino acids. The germline V gene has CDR1 SEHNR and CDR2 FQNEAQ (reference sequence). The V end lost 3 bases, the J end lost 2 bases, and 9 bases lay between the germline ends. Looking up the rest from reference TRBV7-9 and TRBJ2-3 gives the full variable domain: DTGVSQNPRHKITKRGQNVTFRCDPISEHNRLYWYRQTLGQGPEFLTYFQNEAQLEKSRLLSDRFSAERPKGSFSTLEIQRTEQGDSAMYLCASSFDSFTDTQYFGPGTRLTVL.